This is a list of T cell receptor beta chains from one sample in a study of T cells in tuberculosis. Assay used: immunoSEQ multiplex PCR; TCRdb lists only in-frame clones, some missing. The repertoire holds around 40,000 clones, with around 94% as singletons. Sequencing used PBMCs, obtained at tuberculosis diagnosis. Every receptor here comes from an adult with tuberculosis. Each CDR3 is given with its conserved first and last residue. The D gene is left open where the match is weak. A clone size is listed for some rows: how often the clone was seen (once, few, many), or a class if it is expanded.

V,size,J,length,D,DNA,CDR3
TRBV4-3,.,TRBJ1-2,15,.,TGCGCCAGCAGCCAAGTCTTCGAGGAGCGGGTTGGCTACACCTTC,CASSQVFEERVGYTF
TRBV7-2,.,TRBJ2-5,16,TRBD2,TGTGCCAGCAGCTTATTTAGCGGGGGCCTACAAGAGACCCAGTACTTC,CASSLFSGGLQETQYF
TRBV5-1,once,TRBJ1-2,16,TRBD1,TGCGCCAGCAGCTTCAAACAGGGGATCCAAGTCTATGGCTACACCTTC,CASSFKQGIQVYGYTF
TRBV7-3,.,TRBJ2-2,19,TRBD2,TGTGCCAGCAGCTTAAGGACTAGCGGGGGTTTTAGGAACACCGGGGAGCTGTTTTTT,CASSLRTSGGFRNTGELFF
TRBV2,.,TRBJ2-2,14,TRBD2,TGTGCCAGCACAAGACTAGCGGGCACCGGGGAGCTGTTTTTT,CASTRLAGTGELFF
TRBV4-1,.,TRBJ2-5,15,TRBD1,TGCGCCAGCAGCCTCCAGATTGGACAGGTAGAGACCCAGTACTTC,CASSLQIGQVETQYF
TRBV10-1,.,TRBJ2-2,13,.,TGCGCCAGCAGTCCAGGGGTCGGCGGGGAGCTGTTTTTT,CASSPGVGGELFF
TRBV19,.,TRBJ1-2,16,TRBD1,TGTGCCAGTAGTGTACGGACAGGGGTGTTCGGCTATGGCTACACCTTC,CASSVRTGVFGYGYTF
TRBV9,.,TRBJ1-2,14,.,TGTGCCAGCAGCACAAGGGGCCCTAACTATGGCTACACCTTC,CASSTRGPNYGYTF
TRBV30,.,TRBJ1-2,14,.,TGTGCCTGGAGAAATAGTGAGTTCCCCTATGGCTACACCTTC,CAWRNSEFPYGYTF
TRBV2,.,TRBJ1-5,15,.,TGTGCCAGCAGCCCACAGGCATTCAGCAATCAGCCCCAGCATTTT,CASSPQAFSNQPQHF
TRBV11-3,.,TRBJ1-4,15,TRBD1,TGTGCCAGCAGCTTTCCTGGACAGGGGAGTGAAAAACTGTTTTTT,CASSFPGQGSEKLFF
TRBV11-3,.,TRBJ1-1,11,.,TGTGCCAGCAGCTTAGCGGGGGAAGCTTTCTTT,CASSLAGEAFF
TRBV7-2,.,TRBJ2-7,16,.,TGTGCCAGCAGCTTGATAACAGGTGGAGGGTCCTACGAGCAGTACTTC,CASSLITGGGSYEQYF
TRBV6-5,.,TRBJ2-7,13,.,TGTGCCAGCAGTTACCCAGGGGCCCGGGAGCAGTACTTC,CASSYPGAREQYF
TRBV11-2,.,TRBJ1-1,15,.,TGTGCCAGCAGCCTCCAAACTGGGCCCCTCACTGAAGCTTTCTTT,CASSLQTGPLTEAFF
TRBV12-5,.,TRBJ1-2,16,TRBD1,TGTGCTAGTGGTTTGGTCATCTCGGGAGGGGGCGACGGCTACACCTTC,CASGLVISGGGDGYTF